Sequencing of this T cell receptor beta chain was carried out in a study of ipilimumab plus nivolumab after autologous stem cell transplantation. Study at large: Myeloma cases were transplant-naive high-risk or relapsed within 3 years post first autologous transplant.

Germline V gives CDR1 SGHDN, CDR2 FVKESK. This CDR3 is 12 amino acids long. The V and J ends lost 4 bases and 7 bases, in that order; junction bases with no gene match: 4. TCRdb's table, derived via immunoSEQ multiplex PCR, lists solely in-frame clones and lacks some. This table has 4,000 to 5,000 clones, about 63% appearing once. The TCR comes from a male donor with multiple myeloma. The sequenced sample was PBMCs, obtained in a trial of ipilimumab plus nivolumab as post-transplant consolidation. The genes are TRBV14 and TRBJ2-7, with TRBD1 matching 7 bases. CDR3 coding DNA: TGTGCCAGCAGCCCGACAGGGTGGGAGCAGTACTTC. Amino acids: CASSPTGWEQYF.